The 22 T cell receptor beta chains listed next were all sequenced from one sample in a study of blood T cell repertoires in COVID-19. Assay: immunoSEQ multiplex PCR; the TCRdb copy retains only in-frame clones and omits some. The table has about 26,000 clones, roughly 88% seen once; the top ten hold 7.6%. The specimen sequenced was peripheral blood. These receptors originate from a human donor in a cohort sampled during active COVID-19.

CDR3: CASSFSGGGGTEAFF. The CDR3 DNA is TGCGCCAGCAGCTTCTCGGGAGGGGGAGGCACTGAAGCTTTCTTT. This chain connects TRBV5-1 to TRBJ1-1; D is perhaps TRBD1 (6 bases). V was clipped by 2 bases and J by 4 bases, with 15 bases between them. There are 15 residues in the CDR3. The germline gives CDR1 SGHRS, CDR2 YFSETQ.

The chain employs TRBV6-5 and TRBJ2-3; D gene uncertain. The CDR3 consists of 15 residues. Germline CDR1 MNHEY, CDR2 SVGAGI. V was trimmed by 5 bases and J by 1 base, leaving 13 bases between them. The CDR3 is CASSHPAGGTDTQYF. The CDR3, as DNA: TGTGCCAGCAGTCATCCCGCAGGCGGCACAGATACGCAGTATTTT.

This chain joins TRBV6-1 and TRBJ1-5; 10 bases agree with TRBD1. The V gene's germline CDR1 is MNHNS and CDR2 SASEGT. CDR3 size: 16 residues. Losses at the gene ends were 3 bases for V and 4 bases for J; bases not matched to a gene: 6. The CDR3 coding sequence is TGTGCCAGCAGTGACGACAGGGGGCTCGGTAATCAGCCCCAGCATTTT. Translated, it gives CASSDDRGLGNQPQHF.

The chain has TRBV10-2 and TRBJ1-1; D not certain. The germline gives CDR1 WSHSY, CDR2 SAAADI. V was pared by 8 bases and J by 6 bases, with 10 bases between. The CDR3 consists of 11 residues. The CDR3 sequence: CASRGFAEAFF. The CDR3 nucleotides are TGCGCCAGCCGGGGTTTTGCTGAAGCTTTCTTT.

The gene calls are TRBV5-3 and TRBJ1-2; 10 nucleotides line up with TRBD1. Being an ORF, TRBV5-3 has a function that is uncertain. Trimming cost V 4 bases and J 7 bases; bases outside gene matches: 7. This CDR3 has 14 amino acids. In DNA form, the CDR3 reads TGTGCCAGAAGCATCCGGGACAGGGGTGGTGGCTACACCTTC. Protein: CARSIRDRGGGYTF.

This sequence joins TRBV19 and TRBJ2-3; the match to TRBD2 covers 7 bases. This CDR3 spans 14 amino acids. CDR1 is LNHDA and CDR2 is SQIVND in the germline V gene (reference sequence). After removal of 6 bases from V and 5 bases from J, the junction contained 8 bases not matched to a gene. CDR3 sequence reads: CASSPPGRIDTQYF. The CDR3 DNA reads as TGTGCCAGTAGCCCCCCCGGGAGGATAGATACGCAGTATTTT.

The chain joins TRBV10-3 to TRBJ1-2; 8 bases line up with TRBD1. Losses at the gene ends were 2 bases for V and 2 bases for J; bases not matched to a gene: 10. The length of the CDR3 is 17 residues. Germline CDR1 reads ENHRY; CDR2 reads SYGVKD. The CDR3 protein is CAISERAGGAINYGYTF. The CDR3 nucleotides read TGTGCCATCAGTGAGAGGGCAGGGGGCGCGATAAACTATGGCTACACCTTC.

The rearrangement uses TRBV7-2 and TRBJ2-7; no reliable D call. The CDR3 is 13 amino acids. The V gene lost 2 bases and the J gene lost 2 bases, with 7 bases spanning the gap. Germline CDR1 SGHTA, CDR2 FQGNSA. The CDR3 protein is CASSLLLTYEQYF. The CDR3, as DNA: TGTGCCAGCAGCTTATTACTTACCTACGAGCAGTACTTC.

The gene calls are TRBV28 and TRBJ1-5, with 8 nucleotides matching TRBD1. Germline CDR1 is MDHEN and CDR2 is SYDVKM. CDR3 length: 17 amino acids. After removal of 6 bases from V and 1 base from J, the junction contained 11 bases not matched to a gene. CDR3 sequence reads: CASRGRTGRESNQPQHF. The DNA of the CDR3 is TGTGCCAGCAGGGGTCGGACAGGGAGGGAGAGCAATCAGCCCCAGCATTTT.

The V and J genes are TRBV18 and TRBJ2-1, with 11 bases lining up with TRBD2. CDR3 size: 15 residues. Germline trimming cut 2 bases from V and 4 bases from J; bases unmatched to any gene: 1. The germline V gene encodes CDR1 KGHSH and CDR2 LQKENI. The chain's CDR3 is CASSPRTSGYNEQFF. The CDR3 DNA follows: TGTGCCAGCTCACCAAGGACTAGCGGGTACAATGAGCAGTTCTTC.

The chain joins TRBV10-3 to TRBJ2-7; TRBD1 matches 9 bases. Losses at the gene ends were 0 bases for V and 5 bases for J; bases not matched to a gene: 5. There are 15 residues in the CDR3. Germline V CDR1 and CDR2: ENHRY, SYGVKD. CDR3 residues: CAISESGTGTDEQYF. CDR3 DNA: TGTGCCATCAGTGAGTCTGGGACAGGGACCGACGAGCAGTACTTC.

This chain uses TRBV2 with TRBJ1-1; TRBD1 agrees at 7 bases. The CDR3 runs to 15 residues. After removal of 10 bases from V and 0 bases from J, the junction contained 11 bases not matched to a gene. Per the germline V gene, CDR1 is SNHLY and CDR2 is FYNNEI. CDR3 in amino acids: CATRGAGGMNTEAFF. In nucleotides, the CDR3 is TGTGCCACCCGAGGGGCAGGGGGAATGAACACTGAAGCTTTCTTT.

The chain is built from TRBV14 and TRBJ2-7; a possible D gene is TRBD1 (6 bases). The CDR3 spans 13 residues. V shed 4 bases and J shed 1 base, with 8 bases lying between them. Per germline, CDR1 SGHDN and CDR2 FVKESK. The DNA of the CDR3 is TGTGCCAGCAGCCCCCAGGGGTCCTACGAGCAGTACTTC. The encoded protein is CASSPQGSYEQYF.

The chain links TRBV5-1 to TRBJ2-7; 7 bases align to TRBD1. The J segment lost 5 bases and the V segment lost 0 bases, leaving 5 bases of the junction unmatched. This CDR3 is built from 14 residues. The germline V gene has CDR1 SGHRS and CDR2 YFSETQ. CDR3 sequence: CASSLEGAFDEQYF. CDR3 coding DNA: TGCGCCAGCAGCTTGGAGGGGGCGTTCGACGAGCAGTACTTC.

This clone was detected only once. This chain uses TRBV29-1 with TRBJ2-5; D perhaps matches TRBD1 (6 bases). V was cut by 5 bases and J by 4 bases, with 11 bases left in between. Germline values: CDR1 SQVTM, CDR2 ANQGSEA. The CDR3 extends over 12 amino acids. This CDR3 reads CSVTGLGETQYF. The DNA for the CDR3 is TGCAGCGTTACAGGGTTGGGAGAGACCCAGTACTTC.

This clone has a single count. This rearrangement joins TRBV5-1 to TRBJ1-1; weak D call: TRBD1 (5 bases). The V end was cut by 7 bases, the J end by 5 bases, with 15 bases between. Germline CDR1 is SGHRS and CDR2 is YFSETQ. The CDR3 is 13 amino acids. In nucleotides, the CDR3 is TGCGCCAGCGGGGGGACGCAAAGGACTGAAGCTTTCTTT. Its protein is CASGGTQRTEAFF.

The V and J genes are TRBV6-6 and TRBJ1-6; D is perhaps TRBD1 (5 bases). From germline, CDR1 is MNHNY and CDR2 SVGAGI (reference sequence). There are 15 residues in the CDR3. Trimming stripped 2 bases from V and 6 bases from J, with 11 bases between. CDR3 DNA sequence: TGTGCCAGCAGTTACATCGCAGGGTCTAATTCACCCCTCCACTTT. This gives the protein CASSYIAGSNSPLHF.

The chain recombines TRBV28 with TRBJ2-1, with D perhaps TRBD2 (5 bases). The V gene's germline CDR1 is MDHEN and CDR2 SYDVKM. The CDR3 runs 13 residues. Trimming shortened V by 6 bases and J by 9 bases, and 15 bases separated the two germline ends. Here the CDR3 reads CASSRGWASEQFF. The CDR3 nucleotides read TGTGCCAGCAGCCGCGGGTGGGCGAGTGAGCAGTTCTTC.

V is TRBV9 and J is TRBJ2-7; a possible D gene is TRBD2 (6 bases). Germline-derived CDR1 and CDR2 are SGDLS and YYNGEE. V was pared by 4 bases and J by 0 bases, with 17 bases between. The CDR3 spans 16 residues. DNA of the CDR3: TGTGCCAGCAGCCCACAGACTAGACTTGGCTCCTACGAGCAGTACTTC. It specifies CASSPQTRLGSYEQYF.

J is TRBJ1-1 and V is TRBV2; D ambiguous. The germline CDR1 and CDR2 sequences are SNHLY and FYNNEI. This CDR3 is built from 11 residues. V lost 7 bases and J 0 bases, leaving 3 bases between the germline ends. CDR3 sequence reads: CASTLNTEAFF. The CDR3 DNA is TGTGCCAGCACTCTGAACACTGAAGCTTTCTTT.

The chain uses TRBV5-4 and TRBJ1-1; no reliable D call. The V gene lost 2 bases and the J gene lost 4 bases, with 9 bases spanning the gap. Per germline, CDR1 SGHNT and CDR2 YYREEE (reference sequence). The CDR3 extends over 13 amino acids. Here the CDR3 reads CASSFSVGTEAFF. The CDR3 region has the DNA TGTGCCAGCAGCTTCTCGGTCGGCACTGAAGCTTTCTTT.

This clone has only a few counts. The CDR3 is CAIRAPNTEAFF. The DNA of the CDR3 is TGTGCCATCAGGGCCCCGAACACTGAAGCTTTCTTT. The chain carries TRBV10-3 and TRBJ1-1; D is ambiguous. Deletions cut 6 bases from V and 1 base from J, with 6 bases between. The CDR3 runs 12 residues. Per germline, CDR1 ENHRY and CDR2 SYGVKD.